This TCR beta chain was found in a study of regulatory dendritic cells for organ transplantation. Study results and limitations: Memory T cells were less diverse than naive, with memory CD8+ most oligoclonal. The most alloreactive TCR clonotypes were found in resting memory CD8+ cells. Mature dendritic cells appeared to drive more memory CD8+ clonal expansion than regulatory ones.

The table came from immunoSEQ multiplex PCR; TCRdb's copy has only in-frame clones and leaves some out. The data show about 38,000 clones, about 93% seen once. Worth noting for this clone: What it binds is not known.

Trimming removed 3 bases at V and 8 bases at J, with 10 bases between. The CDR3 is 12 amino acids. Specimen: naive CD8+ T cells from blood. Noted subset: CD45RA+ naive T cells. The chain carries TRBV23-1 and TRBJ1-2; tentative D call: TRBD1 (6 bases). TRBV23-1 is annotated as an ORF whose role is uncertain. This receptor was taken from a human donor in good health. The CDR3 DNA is TGCGCCAGCAGTCATTGGGGGCACGGCTACACCTTC. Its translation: CASSHWGHGYTF.